This T cell receptor (beta chain) was recovered during a study of a mutant IDH1 vaccine in newly diagnosed glioma. Study summary: Commencement of vaccination occurred 4-6 weeks following radiotherapy alone, or concurrently with temozolomide cycles. Averaging around 40 years of age, treated patients were approximately 62% male and 37.5% female.

A word on this clone: No antigen is known for it.

Data came from immunoSEQ multiplex PCR; TCRdb stores just in-frame clones and leaves some out. The table includes 58,000 or so clones, about four fifths detected once. The time point: week 47, end of study. What each vaccine dose contained was 300 ug of mutant IDH1 20-mer peptide, accompanied by topical imiquimod. All eight of the vaccinations patients received fell in weeks 1, 3, 5, 7, 11, 15, 19 and 23. Regarding the study as a whole: Of the patients, roughly 95% had vaccine-induced immune responses.

Sequenced material: PBMCs, taken from a glioma patient whose treatment included an IDH1 peptide vaccine. The TCR originated in a woman between 50 and 59 years old with glioma.

The CDR3, as DNA: TGTGCCAGCAGCCATCTTGCAACTAATGAAAAACTGTTTTTT. This translates into CASSHLATNEKLFF. The chain is built from TRBV7-9 and TRBJ1-4; no clear D. The length of the CDR3 is 14 residues. Germline CDR1 and CDR2: SEHNR and FQNEAQ (reference sequence). V was clipped by 5 bases and J by 0 bases, with 7 bases between them.